This T cell receptor beta chain was identified in a study of blood T cell repertoires in COVID-19. Study context: From the United States, Italy and Spain came samples of acute and convalescent COVID-19. T cells, B-cell-depleted T cells, or PBMCs supplied cDNA or gDNA.

The protocol was immunoSEQ multiplex PCR, while the TCRdb copy is restricted to in-frame clones and leaves out a portion. The sample lists 140,000 or so clones; 80% to 90% were seen once. Sequenced material: peripheral blood. This sequence was found in a woman in her sixties or seventies with active COVID-19.

The chain's CDR3 is CASSVDGQATNEKLFF. The CDR3 region has the DNA TGTGCCAGCAGCGTAGATGGACAGGCAACTAATGAAAAACTGTTTTTT. This rearrangement joins TRBV9 to TRBJ1-4; TRBD1 matches 7 bases. The V gene end was trimmed by 0 bases and the J gene end by 0 bases; junction bases not matched to a gene: 2. CDR1 SGDLS and CDR2 YYNGEE come from the germline V gene. The CDR3 runs 16 residues.